A single sample is the source of the 28 T cell receptor beta chains below, sequenced in a study of cytomegalovirus exposure and HLA in healthy donors. It was with 60 Vbeta and 13 Jbeta primers that the PCR ran. Repertoires were generated with immunoSEQ multiplex PCR, while TCRdb's copy carries only in-frame clones and drops some. Of some 150,000 clones listed, 79% were seen once; the top ten hold around 2.3%. Sequenced: PBMCs. These receptors all stem from a woman in her fifties or sixties in good health and CMV-seronegative.

The V gene is TRBV5-1, the J gene TRBJ1-4; D call uncertain. The CDR3 has 13 amino acids. The ends were cut back, 1 base at V and 6 bases at J, with 7 bases in the middle. CDR1 and CDR2 (germline): SGHRS, YFSETQ. CDR3 sequence reads: CASSLTEHEKLFF. For the CDR3, the DNA is TGCGCCAGCAGCTTGACAGAACATGAAAAACTGTTTTTT. Looking up the rest from reference TRBV5-1 and TRBJ1-4 gives the full variable domain: KAGVTQTPRYLIKTRGQQVTLSCSPISGHRSVSWYQQTPGQGLQFLFEYFSETQRNKGNFPGRFSGRQFSNSRSEMNVSTLELGDSALYLCASSLTEHEKLFFGSGTQLSVL.

The rearrangement links TRBV5-1 to TRBJ2-7; TRBD2 is a possible D gene (5 bases). The CDR3 runs to 16 residues. Per germline, CDR1 SGHRS and CDR2 YFSETQ. The germline V and J ends were trimmed by 4 bases and 6 bases, with 23 bases remaining between them. CDR3 protein: CASSQRAGSWSGEQYF. In nucleotides, the CDR3 is TGCGCCAGCAGCCAGAGGGCTGGTAGTTGGAGTGGCGAGCAGTACTTC.

This chain connects TRBV9 to TRBJ2-4; 9 bases fit TRBD1. V shed 3 bases and J 8 bases; nucleotides not matched to a gene: 3. Germline loops: CDR1 SGDLS, CDR2 YYNGEE. The CDR3 length is 13 residues. This CDR3 reads CASSGWDRDIQYF. CDR3 DNA sequence: TGTGCCAGCAGCGGGTGGGACAGGGACATTCAGTACTTC.

The chain is built from TRBV5-1 and TRBJ2-1; TRBD2 aligns across 12 bases. This CDR3 has 19 amino acids. J gave up 0 bases and V 4 bases, and 11 bases lay outside the gene matches. Per the germline V gene, CDR1 is SGHRS and CDR2 is YFSETQ. In nucleotides, the CDR3 is TGCGCCAGCAGCCGTTCCGGACTAGCGGGAACCTCCTCCTACAATGAGCAGTTCTTC. Its protein is CASSRSGLAGTSSYNEQFF.

The chain links TRBV7-8 to TRBJ2-7; the match to TRBD1 covers 7 bases. This CDR3 contains 14 residues. CDR1 is SGHVS, CDR2 FQNEAQ, per germline. V shed 5 bases and J 3 bases; nucleotides not matched to a gene: 7. Here the CDR3 reads CASSLRRGNYEQYF. CDR3 DNA: TGTGCCAGCAGCCTTCGCAGGGGGAACTACGAGCAGTACTTC.

For the CDR3, the DNA is TGTGCCAGCAGTGATACCCAGGGGCGCGCCGGATACGAGCAGTACTTC. Translation: CASSDTQGRAGYEQYF. V and J are TRBV25-1 and TRBJ2-7, with D perhaps TRBD1 (6 bases). V gave up 3 bases and J gave up 4 bases, with 19 bases separating them. The length of the CDR3 is 16 residues. Germline CDR1 reads MGHDK; CDR2 reads SYGVNS.

This clone appeared a few times. This rearrangement joins TRBV27 to TRBJ2-7, with D maybe TRBD2 (5 bases). Germline values: CDR1 MNHEY, CDR2 SMNVEV (reference sequence). The CDR3 covers 14 residues. V was cut by 4 bases and J by 7 bases, with 17 bases left in between. In DNA, the CDR3 is TGTGCCAGCAGTTCCCCGGCGGATTCGGGGGAGCAGTACTTC. Protein sequence: CASSSPADSGEQYF.

This clone was observed a handful of times. The chain uses TRBV7-8 and TRBJ1-5, with D tentatively TRBD1 (6 bases). Trimming removed 5 bases at V and 3 bases at J, with 11 bases between. Germline CDR1 SGHVS, CDR2 FQNEAQ. There are 14 residues in the CDR3. DNA of the CDR3: TGTGCCAGCAGCAGCCGGGACAACAATCAGCCCCAGCATTTT. Its translation is CASSSRDNNQPQHF.

The rearrangement joins TRBV7-9 to TRBJ2-3, with a weak D call TRBD1 (6 bases). Germline assignment: CDR1 SEHNR and CDR2 FQNEAQ (reference sequence). The V end lost 5 bases, the J end lost 7 bases, and 16 bases lay between the germline ends. The CDR3 sequence is 14 residues long. This chain's CDR3 is CASSLVGATNTQYF. The CDR3 coding sequence is TGTGCCAGCAGCCTAGTGGGGGCCACGAATACGCAGTATTTT.

V is TRBV28 and J is TRBJ2-7; possibly TRBD2 for D (7 bases). Germline V gives CDR1 MDHEN, CDR2 SYDVKM. V dropped 6 bases and J dropped 1 base, with 16 bases sitting between them. The CDR3 length is 15 residues. CDR3 bases: TGTGCCAGCAGGGGGGGGGCCCCCCGGTCCTACGAGCAGTACTTC. Translation: CASRGGAPRSYEQYF.

This chain uses TRBV6-1 with TRBJ2-7; TRBD2 aligns across 10 bases. The length of the CDR3 is 15 residues. Trimming took 0 bases from V and 6 from J; bases not matched to a gene: 5. The germline gives CDR1 MNHNS, CDR2 SASEGT. The CDR3 DNA is TGTGCCAGCAGTGAAGCAAGCGGGGGGGCTGGCGAGCAGTACTTC. Protein product: CASSEASGGAGEQYF.

The V and J genes are TRBV11-2 and TRBJ1-1; D may be TRBD1 (5 bases). The CDR3 loop spans 14 amino acids. Looked up from germline, CDR1 is SGHAT and CDR2 is FQNNGV. The V gene lost 5 bases and the J gene lost 4 bases, with 14 bases spanning the gap. Here the CDR3 reads CASSLPRGSTEAFF. DNA for the CDR3: TGTGCCAGCAGCCTCCCCCGGGGGAGCACTGAAGCTTTCTTT.

The chain is built from TRBV28 and TRBJ2-5; 11 bases agree with TRBD1. The V segment lost 6 bases and the J segment 5 bases; nucleotides outside the gene matches: 11. This CDR3 spans 16 amino acids. Germline assignment: CDR1 MDHEN and CDR2 SYDVKM. This CDR3 reads CASRRTGGASGETQYF. The CDR3 nucleotides read TGTGCCAGCAGAAGGACAGGGGGCGCCTCGGGGGAGACCCAGTACTTC.

The V gene is TRBV19, the J gene TRBJ2-5, with TRBD2 matching over 7 bases. This CDR3 comprises 15 residues. CDR1 LNHDA and CDR2 SQIVND come from the germline V gene (reference sequence). With V trimmed by 5 bases and J by 5 bases, 11 bases remained unmatched. CDR3 region: CASSPLMGGRETQYF. The CDR3 region has the DNA TGTGCCAGTAGTCCGCTGATGGGAGGGCGGGAGACCCAGTACTTC.

This clone was seen only a few times. This chain links TRBV7-2 with TRBJ1-2; TRBD1 matches at 9 bases. CDR1 and CDR2 from the germline V gene are SGHTA and FQGNSA. Trimming removed 0 bases from V and 6 bases from J; junction bases left unmatched: 5. The CDR3 runs 15 residues. CDR3 nucleotides: TGTGCCAGCAGCTTAGCGTCGACAGGGGGAAATGGCTACACCTTC. Encoded protein: CASSLASTGGNGYTF.

This clone was observed once. The genes are TRBV18 and TRBJ2-2, with unresolved D. The CDR3 sequence is 16 residues long. Trimming removed 2 bases from V and 0 bases from J, with 10 bases in between. Per the germline V gene, CDR1 is KGHSH and CDR2 is LQKENI. The DNA for the CDR3 is TGTGCCAGCTCACCAAAAGAGATAACGAACACCGGGGAGCTGTTTTTT. Translation: CASSPKEITNTGELFF.

This chain joins TRBV6-4 and TRBJ1-1; TRBD1 might be the D (5 bases). Germline V gene lookup returns CDR1 MRHNA and CDR2 SNTAGT. V was cut by 6 bases and J by 3 bases, with 14 bases left in between. There are 14 residues in the CDR3. The CDR3: CASSPRGGDTEAFF. The CDR3 DNA is TGTGCCAGCAGCCCTAGGGGCGGGGACACTGAAGCTTTCTTT.

V is TRBV28 and J is TRBJ1-6; D not certain. Per germline, CDR1 MDHEN and CDR2 SYDVKM. This CDR3 comprises 12 residues. Trimming took 6 bases from V and 5 from J, leaving 5 bases between them. The CDR3 DNA reads as TGTGCCAGCAGCCCTAATAATTCACCCCTCCACTTT. Its protein is CASSPNNSPLHF.

V and J are TRBV15 and TRBJ2-1; weak D call: TRBD2 (5 bases). CDR1 and CDR2 (germline): LNHNV, YYDKDF (reference sequence). The CDR3 covers 17 residues. V gave up 0 bases and J gave up 0 bases, with 12 bases separating them. The CDR3: CATSRDWAGSSYNEQFF. In nucleotides, the CDR3 is TGTGCCACCAGCAGAGATTGGGCGGGTAGCTCCTACAATGAGCAGTTCTTC.

The chain carries TRBV19 and TRBJ2-2; no firm D call. Looked up from germline, CDR1 is LNHDA and CDR2 is SQIVND (reference sequence). The CDR3 is made up of 16 amino acids. V was trimmed by 3 bases and J by 3 bases, leaving 14 bases between them. The CDR3 bases are TGTGCCAGTAGTATTATCCCAAAAACTGACACCGGGGAGCTGTTTTTT. Protein: CASSIIPKTDTGELFF.

The J gene is TRBJ2-5, the V gene TRBV28; D remains ambiguous. The DNA end is a closer match to TRBJ2-7, so the J assignment may be wrong. In germline, CDR1 is MDHEN, CDR2 SYDVKM. The CDR3 is 14 residues long. The chain's CDR3 is CASSSGRSSYEQYF. The DNA of the CDR3 is TGTGCCAGCAGCTCTGGGCGCAGCTCCTACGAGCAGTACTTC.

The chain has TRBV5-6 and TRBJ2-2, with TRBD1 identical over 8 bases. Germline assignment: CDR1 SGHDT and CDR2 YYEEEE. J was trimmed by 3 bases and V by 5 bases; bases with no gene match: 9. The CDR3 runs 16 residues. CDR3 sequence reads: CASRLGQGGYTGELFF. The CDR3 nucleotides read TGTGCCAGCAGATTAGGACAGGGAGGATACACCGGGGAGCTGTTTTTT.

The chain couples TRBV28 to TRBJ1-4, with D perhaps TRBD1 (5 bases). Germline V CDR1 and CDR2: MDHEN, SYDVKM. The germline V and J ends were trimmed by 6 bases and 8 bases, with 22 bases remaining between them. This CDR3 comprises 16 residues. The CDR3 DNA follows: TGTGCCAGCAGGGGCTGGACGGGACGCGGGGGGGAAAAACTGTTTTTT. Protein sequence: CASRGWTGRGGEKLFF.

V and J are TRBV4-3 and TRBJ1-4; D is unresolved. CDR1 and CDR2 from the germline V gene are LGHNA and YSLEER. The length of the CDR3 is 14 residues. Trimming stripped 3 bases from V and 6 bases from J, with 11 bases between. The CDR3 loop reads CASSQPAGDEKLFF. For the CDR3, the DNA is TGCGCCAGCAGCCAGCCGGCCGGGGATGAAAAACTGTTTTTT.

The V call is TRBV18, the J call TRBJ2-2; 9 bases are shared with TRBD2. There are 17 residues in the CDR3. Germline loops: CDR1 KGHSH, CDR2 LQKENI. With V trimmed by 1 base and J by 0 bases, 3 bases remained unmatched. The CDR3, as DNA: TGTGCCAGCTCACCACGCGGGGGGGGTGCGAACACCGGGGAGCTGTTTTTT. Protein sequence: CASSPRGGGANTGELFF. The complete variable domain, with remaining parts taken from reference TRBV18 and TRBJ2-2, reads NAGVMQNPRHLVRRRGQEARLRCSPMKGHSHVYWYRQLPEEGLKFMVYLQKENIIDESGMPKERFSAEFPKEGPSILRIQQVVRGDSAAYFCASSPRGGGANTGELFFGEGSRLTVL.

The chain has TRBV19 and TRBJ2-7, with D tentatively TRBD2 (6 bases). CDR1 and CDR2 (germline): LNHDA, SQIVND (reference sequence). V was pared by 5 bases and J by 3 bases, with 8 bases between. The CDR3 runs 12 residues. CDR3 nucleotide sequence: TGTGCCAGTAGTGGAGGGAGCTACGAGCAGTACTTC. Translation: CASSGGSYEQYF.

This chain joins TRBV30 and TRBJ2-7; D unclear. V was trimmed by 0 bases and J by 5 bases, leaving 2 bases between them. The CDR3 loop spans 10 amino acids. Germline loops: CDR1 GTSNPN, CDR2 SVGIG (reference sequence). CDR3 residues: CAWSVNEQYF. Here the CDR3 DNA reads TGTGCCTGGAGTGTTAACGAGCAGTACTTC.

The J gene is TRBJ2-7, the V gene TRBV28; 10 nucleotides agree with TRBD1. CDR3 length: 15 amino acids. Looked up from germline, CDR1 is MDHEN and CDR2 is SYDVKM. Trimming at V came to 2 bases and at J to 5 bases, leaving 6 bases not matched to a gene. The CDR3 is CASSLGGTGVHEQYF. In nucleotides, the CDR3 is TGTGCCAGCAGTTTAGGTGGGACAGGGGTCCACGAGCAGTACTTC.